Following are 10 T cell receptor beta chains from one sample sequenced in a study of blood T cell repertoires in COVID-19. Sequenced by immunoSEQ multiplex PCR; TCRdb stores in-frame clones only, minus some. Of tens of thousands of clones listed, 88% are singletons. The sample comprised peripheral blood. These receptors came from an elderly woman with active or convalescent COVID-19.

The chain has TRBV5-4 and TRBJ1-1; tentative D call: TRBD1 (5 bases). V was pared by 0 bases and J by 5 bases, with 14 bases between. The CDR3 consists of 15 residues. Germline V gives CDR1 SGHNT, CDR2 YYREEE (reference sequence). The CDR3 here is CASSLGSQGGTEAFF. The CDR3 nucleotides are TGTGCCAGCAGCTTGGGGTCGCAGGGAGGAACTGAAGCTTTCTTT.

In this sample, this clone turned up a few times. The chain joins TRBV7-9 to TRBJ2-7; TRBD1 agrees at 10 bases. V shed 5 bases, J shed 6 bases, and the junction held 7 bases outside the gene matches. This CDR3 comprises 14 residues. Per germline, CDR1 SEHNR and CDR2 FQNEAQ (reference sequence). CDR3 DNA sequence: TGTGCCAGCAGCCCCGGGACAGGGGAGAGCGAGCAGTACTTC. It translates to CASSPGTGESEQYF.

V gene TRBV6-7 combines with J gene TRBJ1-5, with a tentative D call TRBD1 (5 bases). TRBV6-7 is known as an ORF, though its function is uncertain. Between the trimmed V and J ends, which lost 2 bases and 4 bases, there was a span of 15 bases. This CDR3 contains 16 residues. CDR3: CASSYPGHGGNQPQHF. CDR3 DNA sequence: TGTGCCAGCAGTTACCCAGGTCACGGGGGAAATCAGCCCCAGCATTTT.

This chain joins TRBV4-2 and TRBJ2-1; 11 nucleotides agree with TRBD2. In germline, CDR1 is LGHNA, CDR2 YNFKEQ. The CDR3 is 17 residues long. V gave up 3 bases and J gave up 0 bases; unmatched junction bases: 4. The CDR3 region has the DNA TGTGCCAGCAGCCATCCTACTAGCGGGAGCTCCTACAATGAGCAGTTCTTC. Its translation: CASSHPTSGSSYNEQFF.

The chain carries TRBV5-1 and TRBJ2-6, with TRBD1 as a possible D gene (5 bases). The V and J ends lost 4 bases and 0 bases respectively, with 5 bases between them. The CDR3 runs 14 residues. Germline V CDR1 and CDR2: SGHRS, YFSETQ. CDR3 sequence: CASSQGSGANVLTF. The CDR3 nucleotides are TGCGCCAGCAGCCAGGGCTCTGGGGCCAACGTCCTGACTTTC. Drawing the rest from reference TRBV5-1 and TRBJ2-6, the complete variable domain is KAGVTQTPRYLIKTRGQQVTLSCSPISGHRSVSWYQQTPGQGLQFLFEYFSETQRNKGNFPGRFSGRQFSNSRSEMNVSTLELGDSALYLCASSQGSGANVLTFGAGSRLTVL.

The V and J genes are TRBV5-1 and TRBJ2-5; 7 bases map to TRBD1. Unmatched junction bases numbered 7, after V lost 7 bases and J lost 4 bases. CDR3 length: 13 residues. The V gene's germline CDR1 is SGHRS and CDR2 YFSETQ. The CDR3 loop reads CASSGQDVETQYF. As DNA, the CDR3 is TGCGCCAGCTCAGGACAGGACGTAGAGACCCAGTACTTC. The complete variable domain, with remaining parts taken from reference TRBV5-1 and TRBJ2-5, reads KAGVTQTPRYLIKTRGQQVTLSCSPISGHRSVSWYQQTPGQGLQFLFEYFSETQRNKGNFPGRFSGRQFSNSRSEMNVSTLELGDSALYLCASSGQDVETQYFGPGTRLLVL.

The chain carries TRBV9 and TRBJ2-3; D is perhaps TRBD2 (5 bases). V lost 0 bases to trimming and J lost 6 bases, with 11 bases between them. The CDR3 contains 14 residues. Germline V gene sequence: CDR1 SGDLS, CDR2 YYNGEE. This CDR3 is CASSVAGELDTQYF. CDR3 DNA: TGTGCCAGCAGCGTAGCCGGGGAACTTGATACGCAGTATTTT.

This clone appeared a single time. This chain connects TRBV25-1 to TRBJ2-4, with a weak D call TRBD1 (5 bases). This CDR3 has 14 residues. Trimming left V 10 bases short and J 2 bases short, with 15 bases between. Germline values: CDR1 MGHDK, CDR2 SYGVNS. Here the CDR3 reads CATSIDSPKNIQYF. CDR3 bases: TGTGCCACCTCGATTGACAGCCCCAAAAACATTCAGTACTTC.

The sample holds one count of this clone. V is TRBV24-1 and J is TRBJ2-7; 12 bases agree with TRBD1. Germline CDR1 and CDR2: KGHDR and SFDVKD. Trimming removed 4 bases from V and 8 bases from J; junction bases left unmatched: 8. The CDR3 extends over 15 amino acids. The CDR3 DNA reads as TGTGCCACCAGTGACTCCGGGACAGGGGGCACTAAGCAGTACTTC. Residues: CATSDSGTGGTKQYF.

CDR3 loop: CASSTLAGGPGFF. CDR3 nucleotide sequence: TGTGCCAGCAGCACACTAGCGGGAGGCCCGGGGTTCTTC. The chain employs TRBV7-2 and TRBJ2-1; TRBD2 matches 12 bases. Germline V lookup: CDR1 SGHTA, CDR2 FQGNSA. The junction had 8 bases not matched to a gene; V was cut back by 5 bases and J by 15 bases. CDR3 length: 13 residues.